This entry lists 32 T cell receptor beta chains sequenced from one sample in a study of technical replicates of blood from a few donors. Assay: immunoSEQ multiplex PCR; the TCRdb copy retains only in-frame clones and omits some. The sample holds roughly 90,000 clones, 90% to 97% seen once. Material for sequencing was T cells isolated from PBMCs. These receptors were collected from a human donor in good health.

The V call is TRBV10-3, the J call TRBJ1-2; TRBD1 matches 7 bases. The junction had 10 bases not matched to a gene; V was cut back by 7 bases and J by 2 bases. CDR1 and CDR2 (germline): ENHRY, SYGVKD. This CDR3 spans 15 amino acids. Here the CDR3 reads CAITTDREMNYGYTF. The CDR3 bases are TGTGCCATCACCACTGACAGGGAGATGAACTATGGCTACACCTTC.

CDR3 region: CSARLEYQYF. CDR3 DNA: TGCAGTGCTCGACTGGAGTACCAGTACTTC. The V gene is TRBV20-1, the J gene TRBJ2-4; D call uncertain. Germline V gene lookup returns CDR1 DFQATT and CDR2 SNEGSKA (reference sequence). The CDR3 length is 10 residues. The germline V and J ends were trimmed by 5 bases and 13 bases, with 12 bases remaining between them.

The V and J genes are TRBV27 and TRBJ2-7; D may be TRBD1 (6 bases). V was trimmed by 2 bases and J by 3 bases, leaving 8 bases between them. Germline CDR1 and CDR2: MNHEY and SMNVEV (reference sequence). The length of the CDR3 is 13 residues. In DNA form, the CDR3 reads TGTGCCAGCAGTTTAGAGACAGGCTACGAGCAGTACTTC. Translating gives CASSLETGYEQYF.

The V and J genes are TRBV11-2 and TRBJ2-7; 14 bases agree with TRBD2. V lost 5 bases, J lost 2 bases, and 5 bases stayed unmatched. This CDR3 is built from 16 residues. The germline gives CDR1 SGHAT, CDR2 FQNNGV. The CDR3 DNA sequence: TGTGCCAGCAGCCAACAGGGACTAGCGGGAGCCTACGAGCAGTACTTC. Protein product: CASSQQGLAGAYEQYF.

The chain is built from TRBV28 and TRBJ2-7; no definite D call. This CDR3 has 14 amino acids. V was cut by 3 bases and J by 4 bases, with 13 bases left in between. Germline V gives CDR1 MDHEN, CDR2 SYDVKM. This CDR3 reads CASSFRQVRYEQYF. In nucleotides, the CDR3 is TGTGCCAGCAGTTTCAGGCAGGTTCGGTACGAGCAGTACTTC.

In nucleotides, the CDR3 is TGTGCCACCAGCAGAGATCGTAGGGACACTAAAGAGACCCAGTACTTC. Protein sequence: CATSRDRRDTKETQYF. The chain joins TRBV15 to TRBJ2-5; D perhaps matches TRBD1 (6 bases). CDR3 length equals 16 residues. Trimming took 0 bases from V and 3 from J, leaving 14 bases between them. From germline, CDR1 is LNHNV and CDR2 YYDKDF (reference sequence).

This chain joins TRBV6-5 and TRBJ2-7, with D tentatively TRBD1 (5 bases). Germline V gene sequence: CDR1 MNHEY, CDR2 SVGAGI. CDR3 size: 14 residues. V was clipped by 5 bases and J by 5 bases, with 16 bases between them. CDR3 DNA: TGTGCCAGCAGTACAGGTCTCCTTTCCGACGAGCAGTACTTC. Translation gives CASSTGLLSDEQYF.

The chain employs TRBV6-1 and TRBJ2-7; the D is unclear. CDR1 and CDR2 (germline): MNHNS, SASEGT. The CDR3 covers 13 residues. V lost 8 bases and J 0 bases, leaving 11 bases between the germline ends. In DNA form, the CDR3 reads TGTGCCAGCGGATACAGAAACTCCTACGAGCAGTACTTC. It encodes CASGYRNSYEQYF.

V is TRBV10-3 and J is TRBJ1-1; a weak D match, TRBD1 (6 bases). The germline CDR1 and CDR2 sequences are ENHRY and SYGVKD. This CDR3 is built from 14 residues. Trimming removed 6 bases at V and 1 base at J, with 12 bases between. CDR3 in amino acids: CAIRDVTGNTEAFF. CDR3 nucleotides: TGTGCCATCAGGGACGTGACAGGGAACACTGAAGCTTTCTTT.

J is TRBJ1-1 and V is TRBV11-3; D not certain. The V gene's germline CDR1 is SGHNT and CDR2 YENEEA. With 6 bases removed from V and 0 bases from J, the gap between germline ends came to 8 bases. CDR3 length equals 13 residues. The CDR3 loop is CASRGRMNTEAFF. DNA for the CDR3: TGTGCCAGCAGGGGCCGCATGAACACTGAAGCTTTCTTT.

The chain has TRBV5-4 and TRBJ2-3, with 11 positions matching TRBD2. From germline, CDR1 is SGHNT and CDR2 YYREEE (reference sequence). The CDR3 runs to 15 residues. Unmatched junction bases numbered 2, after V lost 4 bases and J lost 1 base. The CDR3 reads CASSPGLAGTDTQYF. The CDR3 bases are TGTGCCAGCAGCCCGGGACTAGCGGGCACAGATACGCAGTATTTT.

V and J are TRBV14 and TRBJ1-2; D is unclear. The V and J ends lost 0 bases and 4 bases respectively, with 12 bases between them. CDR3 size: 15 residues. The germline V gene encodes CDR1 SGHDN and CDR2 FVKESK. The CDR3 region is CASSQDFPESYGYTF. In DNA form, the CDR3 reads TGTGCCAGCAGCCAAGATTTCCCCGAGTCCTATGGCTACACCTTC.

The rearrangement joins TRBV5-1 to TRBJ1-2; D may be TRBD1 (6 bases). There are 13 residues in the CDR3. The V end lost 3 bases, the J end lost 2 bases, and 8 bases lay between the germline ends. Germline V gene sequence: CDR1 SGHRS, CDR2 YFSETQ. The CDR3 DNA reads TGCGCCAGCAGCTCGACAGGAAACTATGGCTACACCTTC. This translates into CASSSTGNYGYTF.

About this clone: Additional DNA sequences in this sample encode the identical CDR3. The chain employs TRBV4-1 and TRBJ2-3; D is unresolved. Germline values: CDR1 MGHRA, CDR2 YSYEKL. CDR3 length equals 12 residues. Trimming shortened V by 0 bases and J by 6 bases, and 4 bases separated the two germline ends. The CDR3 here is CASSQDGDTQYF. The CDR3 nucleotides read TGCGCCAGCAGCCAAGACGGGGATACGCAGTATTTT.

The count of this clone is one. V gene TRBV28 combines with J gene TRBJ1-4; D not resolved. Deletions cut 6 bases from V and 14 bases from J, with 16 bases between. Germline lookup yields CDR1 MDHEN and CDR2 SYDVKM. CDR3 size: 12 residues. The CDR3 region has the DNA TGTGCCAGCAGGGGTGACATCAAAAGGCTGTTTTTT. Its protein is CASRGDIKRLFF.

The chain is built from TRBV11-2 and TRBJ2-3, with 7 bases fitting TRBD2. The CDR3 is 16 residues long. The V and J ends lost 2 bases and 0 bases, in that order; junction bases with no gene match: 5. From germline, CDR1 is SGHAT and CDR2 FQNNGV. In DNA, the CDR3 is TGTGCCAGCAGCTTAAACAGCGGGGCTAGCACAGATACGCAGTATTTT. This sequence encodes CASSLNSGASTDTQYF.

The J gene is TRBJ2-2, the V gene TRBV28; 11 nucleotides match TRBD2. The CDR3 is 19 residues long. With 10 bases clipped from V and 2 bases from J, the junction kept 18 bases outside the gene matches. CDR1 and CDR2 from the germline V gene are MDHEN and SYDVKM. The CDR3: CAIPTGSGRAASNTGELFF. The DNA for the CDR3 is TGTGCCATCCCGACTGGTAGCGGGAGGGCCGCTTCCAACACCGGGGAGCTGTTTTTT. The whole variable domain, filled in from reference TRBV28 and TRBJ2-2, reads DVKVTQSSRYLVKRTGEKVFLECVQDMDHENMFWYRQDPGLGLRLIYFSYDVKMKEKGDIPEGYSVSREKKERFSLILESASTNQTSMYLCAIPTGSGRAASNTGELFFGEGSRLTVL.

This chain links TRBV7-3 with TRBJ2-3; a possible D gene is TRBD1 (6 bases). Trimming cost V 3 bases and J 6 bases, with 10 bases left between them. CDR1 and CDR2 (germline): SGHTA, FQGTGA. This CDR3 region has 13 residues. The CDR3 sequence is CASSFGQSDTQYF. The CDR3 DNA reads as TGTGCCAGCAGCTTTGGACAGTCCGATACGCAGTATTTT.

The chain employs TRBV7-8 and TRBJ1-5; D is ambiguous. Deletions cut 1 base from V and 2 bases from J, with 12 bases between. Germline CDR1 is SGHVS and CDR2 is FQNEAQ. This CDR3 is built from 16 residues. The CDR3 protein is CASSLDMVLGNQPQHF. For the CDR3, the DNA is TGTGCCAGCAGCTTAGACATGGTTCTCGGCAATCAGCCCCAGCATTTT. The full variable domain, rest sourced from reference TRBV7-8 and TRBJ1-5, is GAGVSQSPRYKVAKRGQDVALRCDPISGHVSLFWYQQALGQGPEFLTYFQNEAQLDKSGLPSDRFFAERPEGSVSTLKIQRTQQEDSAVYLCASSLDMVLGNQPQHFGDGTRLSIL.

J is TRBJ2-5 and V is TRBV27; weak D call: TRBD1 (6 bases). The V end lost 3 bases, the J end lost 3 bases, and 11 bases lay between the germline ends. The CDR3 has 14 amino acids. Germline V gene lookup returns CDR1 MNHEY and CDR2 SMNVEV (reference sequence). The CDR3 here is CASSFTGSKETQYF. CDR3 coding DNA: TGTGCCAGCAGTTTTACAGGGTCTAAAGAGACCCAGTACTTC.

The chain couples TRBV2 to TRBJ1-1; 9 bases map to TRBD1. J was trimmed by 5 bases and V by 6 bases; bases with no gene match: 4. This CDR3 is built from 13 residues. Germline V gene data show CDR1 as SNHLY and CDR2 as FYNNEI. CDR3 nucleotides: TGTGCCAGCAGGGGGGACAGGGTAACTGAAGCTTTCTTT. It is translated as CASRGDRVTEAFF.

This clone has a single count. This rearrangement joins TRBV10-1 to TRBJ1-1, with D perhaps TRBD1 (5 bases). Germline V gene lookup returns CDR1 WNHNN and CDR2 SYGVQD (reference sequence). Deletions cut 6 bases from V and 2 bases from J, with 16 bases between. The length of the CDR3 is 15 residues. CDR3: CASREDSSLNTEAFF. The CDR3 DNA is TGCGCCAGCAGAGAAGACAGCAGTTTAAACACTGAAGCTTTCTTT.

This clone was counted a single time. The chain is built from TRBV7-9 and TRBJ1-2, with TRBD1 as a possible D gene (6 bases). With 1 base removed from V and 5 bases from J, the gap between germline ends came to 11 bases. Germline V gene sequence: CDR1 SEHNR, CDR2 FQNEAQ (reference sequence). CDR3 length: 14 residues. The CDR3 region has the DNA TGTGCCAGCAGCTTAGGCGGGGGCAGGTATGGCTACACCTTC. This translates into CASSLGGGRYGYTF.

The rearrangement joins TRBV7-3 to TRBJ2-1; tentative D call: TRBD2 (5 bases). The germline V gene has CDR1 SGHTA and CDR2 FQGTGA. Trimming pared 0 bases from V and 8 bases from J, leaving 14 bases between. This CDR3 is 15 amino acids long. The CDR3 DNA reads TGTGCCAGCAGCTTAACAGTGGGAGTTGCTGATGAGCAGTTCTTC. This gives the protein CASSLTVGVADEQFF.

The V call is TRBV15, the J call TRBJ1-5, with a weak D call TRBD1 (5 bases). The V and J ends lost 0 bases and 5 bases respectively, with 11 bases between them. CDR1 is LNHNV and CDR2 is YYDKDF in the germline V gene (reference sequence). CDR3 size: 15 residues. CDR3 sequence: CATSRDPVGDQPQHF. Written as DNA, the CDR3 is TGTGCCACCAGCAGAGATCCGGTAGGGGATCAGCCCCAGCATTTT.

This clone was recorded only once. The rearrangement uses TRBV7-2 and TRBJ2-1; 11 nucleotides agree with TRBD2. Germline CDR1 and CDR2: SGHTA and FQGNSA. CDR3 length: 16 residues. Trimming cost V 2 bases and J 6 bases; bases outside gene matches: 6. The CDR3 loop is CASSLRRLAGSNEQFF. The CDR3 bases are TGTGCCAGCAGCTTAAGGAGACTAGCGGGATCCAATGAGCAGTTCTTC.

This chain links TRBV5-6 with TRBJ1-1; TRBD1 matches 11 bases. V shed 4 bases, J shed 3 bases, and the junction held 2 bases outside the gene matches. The CDR3 loop spans 14 amino acids. Germline V CDR1 and CDR2: SGHDT, YYEEEE. The CDR3 DNA follows: TGTGCCAGCAGCCGGGACAGGGGGTACACTGAAGCTTTCTTT. Protein sequence: CASSRDRGYTEAFF.

Details on this clone: Germline is not matched at one junction end, which may reflect a read error. The chain has TRBV13 and TRBJ2-1; no clear D. The CDR3 is made up of 13 amino acids. Germline CDR1 and CDR2: PRHDT and FYEKMQ (reference sequence). CDR3 nucleotides: TGTGCCTCCTCCGGAGCGTACCTCAATGAGCAGCTCTTC. This gives the protein CASSGAYLNEQLF. Filled out from reference TRBV13 and TRBJ2-1, the complete variable domain reads AAGVIQSPRHLIKEKRETATLKCYPIPRHDTVYWYQQGPGQDPQFLISFYEKMQSDKGSIPDRFSAQQFSDYHSELNMSSLELGDSALYFCASSGAYLNEQLFGPGTRLTVL.

The chain carries TRBV10-3 and TRBJ1-1; D is uncertain. CDR1 is ENHRY and CDR2 is SYGVKD in the germline V gene. Trimming removed 1 base from V and 2 bases from J, with 14 bases in between. This CDR3 has 16 amino acids. CDR3 in DNA: TGTGCCATCAGTGAGTTTAGCTTGCCGCCCAACACTGAAGCTTTCTTT. It is translated as CAISEFSLPPNTEAFF.

The chain combines TRBV10-3 with TRBJ2-1; 7 bases agree with TRBD2. The V segment lost 8 bases and the J segment 6 bases; nucleotides outside the gene matches: 10. CDR1 and CDR2 (germline): ENHRY, SYGVKD. The CDR3 extends over 14 amino acids. CDR3 bases: TGTGCCATCCCCCCCGCCGGGACTACCAATGAGCAGTTCTTC. Amino acid sequence: CAIPPAGTTNEQFF.

The chain uses TRBV29-1 and TRBJ1-1, with a weak D call TRBD1 (6 bases). Germline V gene lookup returns CDR1 SQVTM and CDR2 ANQGSEA. The CDR3 extends over 12 amino acids. Trimming stripped 7 bases from V and 5 bases from J, with 14 bases between. The CDR3 reads CSAQQGMTEAFF. The CDR3 DNA is TGCAGCGCTCAACAGGGTATGACTGAAGCTTTCTTT.

This clone was found once. The rearrangement uses TRBV19 and TRBJ2-2; 10 nucleotides line up with TRBD2. The germline V gene has CDR1 LNHDA and CDR2 SQIVND (reference sequence). This CDR3 has 17 amino acids. Unmatched junction bases numbered 4, after V lost 3 bases and J lost 0 bases. DNA of the CDR3: TGTGCCAGTAGTATTCTAGCGGGAGACCCGAACACCGGGGAGCTGTTTTTT. Amino acids: CASSILAGDPNTGELFF.